This is a list of T cell receptor beta chains from one sample in a study of blood T cell repertoires in COVID-19. Assay: immunoSEQ multiplex PCR; the TCRdb copy retains only in-frame clones and omits some. The sample has around 370,000 clones, about nine tenths seen once. Sequencing was performed on peripheral blood. These receptors were collected from a woman aged 45 to 65 with COVID-19, enrolled during active disease. CDR3s leave out the opening cysteine and the closing phenylalanine or tryptophan.

J gene: TRBJ1-1; V gene: TRBV9; CDR3 protein: ASSVNVQGTEAF
J gene: TRBJ2-3; V gene: TRBV6-5; CDR3 protein: ASSYGRGRTDTQY
J gene: TRBJ2-1; V gene: TRBV19; CDR3 protein: ATSWGVAGGRNEQF
J gene: TRBJ2-5; V gene: TRBV29-1; CDR3 protein: SVVSGQETQY
J gene: TRBJ2-2; V gene: TRBV9; CDR3 protein: ASSVVPANTGELF
J gene: TRBJ2-1; V gene: TRBV3-1/TRBV3-2; CDR3 protein: ASSLQVGLNNEQF
J gene: TRBJ2-5; V gene: TRBV7-2; CDR3 protein: ASSPRGGAETQY
J gene: TRBJ2-5; V gene: TRBV5-1; CDR3 protein: ASSIGTGQETQY
J gene: TRBJ2-1; V gene: TRBV24-1; CDR3 protein: ATSDSGTGIWNEQF
J gene: TRBJ1-2; V gene: TRBV18; CDR3 protein: ASSPASPHLNYGYT
J gene: TRBJ2-1; V gene: TRBV18; CDR3 protein: ASSMRADNEQF
J gene: TRBJ2-1; V gene: TRBV14; CDR3 protein: ASSPAWGGYNEQF
J gene: TRBJ2-1; V gene: TRBV2; CDR3 protein: ASSPRLDNEQF
J gene: TRBJ1-5; V gene: TRBV19; CDR3 protein: ASSWGQGANQPQH
J gene: TRBJ1-1; V gene: TRBV30; CDR3 protein: AWRPGFWNTEAF
J gene: TRBJ2-1; V gene: TRBV30; CDR3 protein: AWSVPATSSKKQF
J gene: TRBJ2-7; V gene: TRBV15; CDR3 protein: ATSRGGVPTYEQY
J gene: TRBJ2-2; V gene: TRBV9; CDR3 protein: ASSARTDYSRLGELF
J gene: TRBJ2-2; V gene: TRBV18; CDR3 protein: ASSPGLTNTGELF
J gene: TRBJ1-1; V gene: TRBV7-2; CDR3 protein: ASSSGQGYEAF
J gene: TRBJ2-4; V gene: TRBV7-3; CDR3 protein: ASSVGQGMGAKNIQY
J gene: TRBJ1-1; V gene: TRBV19; CDR3 protein: ASSIGPGVNTEAF
J gene: TRBJ1-1; V gene: TRBV7-2; CDR3 protein: ASSLVTANTEAF
J gene: TRBJ2-1; V gene: TRBV3-1/TRBV3-2; CDR3 protein: ASSRTSGAFSYNEQF
J gene: TRBJ1-2; V gene: TRBV7-9; CDR3 protein: ASSRGGGSGYT
J gene: TRBJ1-3; V gene: TRBV3-1/TRBV3-2; CDR3 protein: ASSSGTGVGNTIY
J gene: TRBJ2-1; V gene: TRBV7-3; CDR3 protein: ASSFWTSGGGF
J gene: TRBJ2-7; V gene: TRBV19; CDR3 protein: ASSGSGVTYEQY
J gene: TRBJ2-4; V gene: TRBV2; CDR3 protein: ASSAGYGNIQY
J gene: TRBJ1-2; V gene: TRBV7-3; CDR3 protein: ASSQSPGQGTGYT
J gene: TRBJ1-3; V gene: TRBV10-3; CDR3 protein: AIRATTTVGNTIY
J gene: TRBJ1-1; V gene: TRBV5-1; CDR3 protein: ASSRDGGNTEAF
J gene: TRBJ1-2; V gene: TRBV29-1; CDR3 protein: SVEVTGTGVVGYT
J gene: TRBJ2-1; V gene: TRBV29-1; CDR3 protein: SVEFLLDYNEQF
J gene: TRBJ1-5; V gene: TRBV10-2; CDR3 protein: ASSVTRAGDNQPQH
J gene: TRBJ2-7; V gene: TRBV6-5; CDR3 protein: ASSSEGGASYEQY
J gene: TRBJ1-2; V gene: TRBV27; CDR3 protein: ASSFDTSFYGYT
J gene: TRBJ1-5; V gene: TRBV30; CDR3 protein: AWSVQGLDQPQH
J gene: TRBJ2-1; V gene: TRBV11-3; CDR3 protein: ASSNLGTSGRGDEQF